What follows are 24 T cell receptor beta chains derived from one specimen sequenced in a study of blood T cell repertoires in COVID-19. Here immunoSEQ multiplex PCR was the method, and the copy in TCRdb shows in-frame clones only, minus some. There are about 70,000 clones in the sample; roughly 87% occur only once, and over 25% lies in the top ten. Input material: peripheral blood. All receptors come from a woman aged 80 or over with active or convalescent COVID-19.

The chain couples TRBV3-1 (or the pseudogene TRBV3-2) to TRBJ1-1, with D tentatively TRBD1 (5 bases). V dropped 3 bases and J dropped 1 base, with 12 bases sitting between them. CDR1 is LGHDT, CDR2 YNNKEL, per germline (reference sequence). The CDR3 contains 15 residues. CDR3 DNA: TGTGCCAGCAGCCACCCGCACGGGGGGAACACTGAAGCTTTCTTT. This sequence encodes CASSHPHGGNTEAFF.

The CDR3 nucleotides are TGTGCCAGCAGCCAAGACATCACCGCACCCAAGACTCTTTATGGCTACACCTTC. It encodes CASSQDITAPKTLYGYTF. V is TRBV4-2 and J is TRBJ1-2; the D is unclear. CDR1 is LGHNA, CDR2 YNFKEQ, per germline. V dropped 0 bases and J dropped 5 bases, with 22 bases sitting between them. The CDR3 totals 18 residues.

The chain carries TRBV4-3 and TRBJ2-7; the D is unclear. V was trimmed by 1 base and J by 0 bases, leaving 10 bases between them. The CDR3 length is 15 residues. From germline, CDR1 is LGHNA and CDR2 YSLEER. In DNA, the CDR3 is TGCGCCAGCAGCCAAGGGATAGCCAGCTCCTACGAGCAGTACTTC. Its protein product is CASSQGIASSYEQYF.

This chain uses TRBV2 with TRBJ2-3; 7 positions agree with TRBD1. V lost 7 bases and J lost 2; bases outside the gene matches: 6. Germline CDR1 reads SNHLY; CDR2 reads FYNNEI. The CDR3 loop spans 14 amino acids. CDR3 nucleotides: TGTGCCAGCACCGAAGACAGGGCCACAGATACGCAGTATTTT. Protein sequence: CASTEDRATDTQYF.

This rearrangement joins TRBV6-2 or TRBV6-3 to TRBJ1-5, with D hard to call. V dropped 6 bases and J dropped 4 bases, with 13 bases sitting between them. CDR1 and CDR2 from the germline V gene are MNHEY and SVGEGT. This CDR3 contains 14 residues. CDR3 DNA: TGTGCCAGCAGCAAGACTGAGCGGAATCAGCCCCAGCATTTT. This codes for CASSKTERNQPQHF.

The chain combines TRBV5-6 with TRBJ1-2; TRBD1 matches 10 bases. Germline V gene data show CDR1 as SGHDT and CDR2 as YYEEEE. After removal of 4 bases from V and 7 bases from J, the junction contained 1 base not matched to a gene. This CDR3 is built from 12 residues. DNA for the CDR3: TGTGCCAGCAGCCGGACAGGGGGTGGCTACACCTTC. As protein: CASSRTGGGYTF.

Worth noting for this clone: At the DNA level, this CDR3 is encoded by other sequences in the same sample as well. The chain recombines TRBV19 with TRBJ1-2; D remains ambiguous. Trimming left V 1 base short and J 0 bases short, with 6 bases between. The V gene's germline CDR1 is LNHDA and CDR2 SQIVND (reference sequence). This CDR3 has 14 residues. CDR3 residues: CASSIGRANYGYTF. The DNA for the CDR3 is TGTGCCAGTAGTATAGGTCGGGCTAACTATGGCTACACCTTC.

The DNA of the CDR3 is TGTGCCAGCACCCCCGTTAGTGGGACAGGAGCCTCTAGCTACACCTTC. Residues: CASTPVSGTGASSYTF. The chain couples TRBV7-2 to TRBJ1-2; TRBD1 agrees at 8 bases. From germline, CDR1 is SGHTA and CDR2 FQGNSA. The length of the CDR3 is 16 residues. With 7 bases clipped from V and 9 bases from J, the junction kept 19 bases outside the gene matches.

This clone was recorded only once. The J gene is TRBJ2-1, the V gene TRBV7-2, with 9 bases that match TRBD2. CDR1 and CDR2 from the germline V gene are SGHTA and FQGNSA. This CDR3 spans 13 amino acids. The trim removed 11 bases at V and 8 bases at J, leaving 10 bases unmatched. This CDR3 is CAARGGGVDEQFF. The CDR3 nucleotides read TGTGCCGCAAGGGGCGGGGGGGTTGATGAGCAGTTCTTC.

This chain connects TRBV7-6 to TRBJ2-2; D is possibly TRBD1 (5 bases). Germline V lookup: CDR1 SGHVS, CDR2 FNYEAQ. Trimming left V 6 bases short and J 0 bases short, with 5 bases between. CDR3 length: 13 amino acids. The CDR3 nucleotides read TGTGCCAGCAGGGACACGAACACCGGGGAGCTGTTTTTT. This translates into CASRDTNTGELFF.

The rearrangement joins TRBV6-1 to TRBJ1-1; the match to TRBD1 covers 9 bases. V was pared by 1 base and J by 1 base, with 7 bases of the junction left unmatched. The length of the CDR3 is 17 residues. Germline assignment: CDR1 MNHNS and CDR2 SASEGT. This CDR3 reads CASSEEGTGWGNTEAFF. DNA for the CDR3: TGTGCCAGCAGTGAAGAGGGGACAGGGTGGGGGAACACTGAAGCTTTCTTT.

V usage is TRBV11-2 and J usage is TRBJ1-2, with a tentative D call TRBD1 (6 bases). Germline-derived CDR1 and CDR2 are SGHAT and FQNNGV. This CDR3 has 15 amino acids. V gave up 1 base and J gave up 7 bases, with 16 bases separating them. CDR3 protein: CASSLAPTGIGGYTF. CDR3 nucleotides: TGTGCCAGCAGCTTAGCCCCCACAGGGATCGGTGGCTACACCTTC.

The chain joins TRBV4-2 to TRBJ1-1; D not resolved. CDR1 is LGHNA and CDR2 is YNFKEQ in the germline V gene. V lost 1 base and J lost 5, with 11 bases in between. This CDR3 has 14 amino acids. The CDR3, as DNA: TGTGCCAGCAGCCAAGCTCTGGGAGGTACTGAAGCTTTCTTT. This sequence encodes CASSQALGGTEAFF.

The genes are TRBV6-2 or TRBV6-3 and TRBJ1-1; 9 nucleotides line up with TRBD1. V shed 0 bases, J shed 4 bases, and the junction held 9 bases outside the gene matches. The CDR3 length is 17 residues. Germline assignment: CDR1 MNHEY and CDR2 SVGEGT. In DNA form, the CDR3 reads TGTGCCAGCAGTTACTCGGGGACAGGGAGTCGTCCCACTGAAGCTTTCTTT. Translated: CASSYSGTGSRPTEAFF.

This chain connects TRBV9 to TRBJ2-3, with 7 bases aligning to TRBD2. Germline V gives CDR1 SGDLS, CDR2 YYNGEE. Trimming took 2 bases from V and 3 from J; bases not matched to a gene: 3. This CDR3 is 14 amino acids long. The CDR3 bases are TGTGCCAGCAGCGTCGGGACTAATACAGATACGCAGTATTTT. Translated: CASSVGTNTDTQYF.

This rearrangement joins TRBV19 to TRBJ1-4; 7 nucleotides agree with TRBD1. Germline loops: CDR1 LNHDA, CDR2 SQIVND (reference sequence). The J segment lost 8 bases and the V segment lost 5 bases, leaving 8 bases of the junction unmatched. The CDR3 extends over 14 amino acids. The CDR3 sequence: CASSAGQTFEKLFF. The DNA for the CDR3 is TGTGCCAGTAGTGCGGGACAGACCTTCGAAAAACTGTTTTTT.

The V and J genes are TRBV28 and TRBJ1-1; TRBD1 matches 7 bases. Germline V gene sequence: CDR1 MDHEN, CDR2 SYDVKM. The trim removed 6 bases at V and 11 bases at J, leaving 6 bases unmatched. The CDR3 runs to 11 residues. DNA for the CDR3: TGTGCCAGCAGGTTAGGACAGGACGCTTTCTTT. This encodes CASRLGQDAFF.

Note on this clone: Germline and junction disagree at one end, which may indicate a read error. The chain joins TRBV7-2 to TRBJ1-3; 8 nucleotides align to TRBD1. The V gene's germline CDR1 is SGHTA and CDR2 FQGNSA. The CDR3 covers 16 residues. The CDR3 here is CASTPKTGGLGNTIYF. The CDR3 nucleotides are TGTGCCAGCACCCCTAAAACAGGGGGTTTGGGAAATACCATATATTTT.

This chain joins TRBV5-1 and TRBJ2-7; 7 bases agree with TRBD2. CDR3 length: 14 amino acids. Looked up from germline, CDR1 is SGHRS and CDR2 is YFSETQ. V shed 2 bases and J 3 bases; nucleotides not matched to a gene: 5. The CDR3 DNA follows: TGCGCCAGCAGCTTCGGACTAGTGCTCTACGAGCAGTACTTC. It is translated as CASSFGLVLYEQYF.

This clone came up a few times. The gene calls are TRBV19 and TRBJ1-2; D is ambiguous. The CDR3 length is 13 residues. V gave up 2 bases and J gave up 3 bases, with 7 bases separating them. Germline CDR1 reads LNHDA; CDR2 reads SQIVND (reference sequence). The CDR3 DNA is TGTGCCAGTAGTATACAGGTATACTATGGCTACACCTTC. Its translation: CASSIQVYYGYTF.

The CDR3 nucleotides read TGTGCCAGCAGCCTTACAGGGCTATACGAGCAGTACTTC. Translation: CASSLTGLYEQYF. The chain has TRBV5-8 and TRBJ2-7; perhaps TRBD1 as D (6 bases). Germline V gene data show CDR1 as SGHTS and CDR2 as YDEGEE. Trimming took 4 bases from V and 4 from J, leaving 12 bases between them. This CDR3 comprises 13 residues.

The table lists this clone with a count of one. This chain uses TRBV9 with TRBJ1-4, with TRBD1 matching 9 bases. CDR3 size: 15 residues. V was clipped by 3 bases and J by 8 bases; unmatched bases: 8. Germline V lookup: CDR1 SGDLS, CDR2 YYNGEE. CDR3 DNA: TGTGCCAGCAGCGGATACACAGGGGGCTCAGAAAAACTGTTTTTT. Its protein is CASSGYTGGSEKLFF. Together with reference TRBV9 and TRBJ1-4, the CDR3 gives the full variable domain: DSGVTQTPKHLITATGQRVTLRCSPRSGDLSVYWYQQSLDQGLQFLIQYYNGEERAKGNILERFSAQQFPDLHSELNLSSLELGDSALYFCASSGYTGGSEKLFFGSGTQLSVL.

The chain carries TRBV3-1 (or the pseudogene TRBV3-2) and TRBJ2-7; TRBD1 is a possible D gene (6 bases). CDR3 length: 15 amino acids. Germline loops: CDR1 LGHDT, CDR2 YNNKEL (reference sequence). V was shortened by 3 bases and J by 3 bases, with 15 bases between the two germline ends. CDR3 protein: CASSQDGTLSYEQYF. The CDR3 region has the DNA TGTGCCAGCAGCCAGGACGGGACATTGAGCTACGAGCAGTACTTC.

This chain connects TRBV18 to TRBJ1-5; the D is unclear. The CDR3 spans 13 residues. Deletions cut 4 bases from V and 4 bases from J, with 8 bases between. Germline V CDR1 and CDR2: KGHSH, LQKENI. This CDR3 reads CASSRDGNQPQHF. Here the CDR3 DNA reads TGTGCCAGCTCACGTGACGGGAATCAGCCCCAGCATTTT.